This T cell receptor beta chain was documented in a study of Ad26.COV2.S vaccination and SARS-CoV-2 variants. General observations from the study: Measures of TCR breadth and depth may have fallen short of total T cell responses.

With respect to this clone: Its antigen is still unknown.

The treatment: roughly 20 received Ad26.COV2.S at low or high dose, single or two shots; five or six received placebo; per-sample allocation not given. Day 63 after the first injection of vaccine or placebo was the sampling time. Repertoires were generated with immunoSEQ multiplex PCR, while TCRdb's copy carries only in-frame clones and drops some. There are about 420,000 clones in the sample; 88% occur only once, and less than 4.5% lies in the top ten. The germline V gene encodes CDR1 MDHEN and CDR2 SYDVKM. This CDR3 is 14 amino acids long. The germline V and J ends were trimmed by 3 bases and 1 base, with 7 bases remaining between them.

The specimen was peripheral blood, collected in a trial of Ad26.COV2.S vaccine versus placebo. The chain is built from TRBV28 and TRBJ1-5; D is unresolved. This TCR was recovered from a person aged 18-60 years who received the Ad26.COV2.S COVID-19 vaccine or a placebo. Written as DNA, the CDR3 is TGTGCCAGCAGTTTTGACTTGAGCAATCAGCCCCAGCATTTT. Its translation: CASSFDLSNQPQHF.